This TCR beta chain is from a study of T cell repertoires in cytomegalovirus infection. Study in general: CMV epitopes, recently identified HLA-C-restricted and well-studied HLA-B-restricted, were used. Findings of the study overall: In two of eight donors, the top clonotype was HLA-C-restricted CMV-specific.

This clonotype has a handful of counts. Its antigen remains unknown. TCRdb recomputed calls from the reads with MiXCR, one row per CDR3 protein. The data hold over 250,000 distinct CDR3 sequences, with 20% to 25% observed a single time. The source of this sequence is a human donor in good health (CMV status not recorded). Some clones in this sample may be carry-over from other donors' samples. This material consisted of cultured PBMCs, taken from culture after CMV antigen stimulation.

The CDR3 DNA sequence: TGTGCCTGGAGTCCTAACAATCAGCCCCAGCATTTT. This sequence encodes CAWSPNNQPQHF. The rearrangement joins TRBV30 to TRBJ1-5; D is unresolved. The germline gives CDR1 GTSNPN, CDR2 SVGIG (reference sequence). V shed 2 bases and J shed 3 bases, with 5 bases lying between them. This CDR3 has 12 residues. The full variable domain, completed using reference TRBV30 and TRBJ1-5, is SQTIHQWPATLVQPVGSPLSLECTVEGTSNPNLYWYRQAAGRGLQLLFYSVGIGQISSEVPQNLSASRPQDRQFILSSKKLLLSDSGFYLCAWSPNNQPQHFGDGTRLSIL.